This T cell receptor beta chain was captured in a study of a mutant IDH1 vaccine in newly diagnosed glioma. General study points: The study observed vaccine-induced immune responses in 85% to 95% of patients.

Time point of the sample: week 5, during vaccination. One vaccine dose held 300 ug of mutant IDH1 20-mer peptide and came with topical imiquimod. About this clone: Its antigen is unknown.

Clones were sequenced by immunoSEQ multiplex PCR, and TCRdb holds only the in-frame ones, with some missing. The sample has 60,000 or so clones, roughly 82% seen once; the top ten hold approximately 2.8%. The CDR3 is 18 amino acids. Germline lookup yields CDR1 SQVTM and CDR2 ANQGSEA. Losses at the gene ends were 4 bases for V and 1 base for J; bases not matched to a gene: 7. This clonotype was sampled from a woman between 18 and 30 years old with glioma. Some clones in this sample may be carry-over from other donors' samples. The sample in question was PBMCs, obtained from a glioma patient whose treatment included an IDH1 peptide vaccine. V and J are TRBV29-1 and TRBJ2-1; 16 bases line up with TRBD2. The CDR3 DNA is TGCAGCGTTGCCGCAGGGACTAGCGGGGGGGCATCCTACAATGAGCAGTTCTTC. It codes for CSVAAGTSGGASYNEQFF.